This TCR beta chain was profiled in a study of T cells in Graves' hyperthyroidism and ophthalmopathy. The CDR3 totals 15 residues. V was pared by 1 base and J by 6 bases, with 3 bases of the junction left unmatched. Germline V gene data show CDR1 as MGHRA and CDR2 as YSYEKL. This clonotype came up a few times. Using RNA transcripts as the source, TCR beta CDR3 regions were amplified. The HTBI primer set drove a first-round RT-PCR of the TCR CDR3. TCRdb used MiXCR to reprocess the multiplex PCR reads, holding one entry per CDR3 protein. The sample consists of 250,000 to 300,000 distinct CDR3 sequences, roughly 19% of them appearing once.

This clonotype was obtained from a man aged 50 to 59 with Graves' ophthalmopathy. The chain joins TRBV4-1 to TRBJ2-1; TRBD1 matches 10 bases. Sequencing was carried out using blood. In DNA, the CDR3 is TGCGCCAGCAGCCAAGGACAGGGGGCAAGCAATGAGCAGTTCTTC. Translated, it gives CASSQGQGASNEQFF.